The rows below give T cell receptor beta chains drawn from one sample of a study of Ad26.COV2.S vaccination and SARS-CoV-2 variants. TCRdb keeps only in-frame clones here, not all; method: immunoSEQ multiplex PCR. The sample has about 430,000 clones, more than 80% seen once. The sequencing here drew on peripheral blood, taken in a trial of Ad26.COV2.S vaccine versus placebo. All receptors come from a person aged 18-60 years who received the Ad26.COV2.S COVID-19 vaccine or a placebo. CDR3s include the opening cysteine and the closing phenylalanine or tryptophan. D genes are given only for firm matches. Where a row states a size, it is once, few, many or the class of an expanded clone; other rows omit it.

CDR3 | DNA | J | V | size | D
CATSRGRGSGANVLTF | TGTGCCACCAGCAGAGGGAGGGGGTCTGGGGCCAACGTCCTGACTTTC | TRBJ2-6 | TRBV15 | NA | NA
CASREGGSYNEQFF | TGTGCCAGCCGGGAGGGAGGGTCCTACAATGAGCAGTTCTTC | TRBJ2-1 | TRBV6-5 | NA | TRBD2
CASSYSREIVGELFF | TGTGCCAGCAGTTACTCGCGGGAGATCGTCGGGGAGCTGTTTTTT | TRBJ2-2 | TRBV6-5 | NA | TRBD2
CSVIWTAESSYNEQFF | TGCAGCGTTATCTGGACAGCGGAGAGCTCCTACAATGAGCAGTTCTTC | TRBJ2-1 | TRBV29-1 | NA | NA
CASNSMAAIQETQYF | TGCGCCAGCAATTCCATGGCGGCAATCCAAGAGACCCAGTACTTC | TRBJ2-5 | TRBV5-1 | NA | NA
CAISNPGTSGVGEQYF | TGTGCCATCAGTAACCCCGGGACTAGCGGGGTCGGCGAGCAGTACTTC | TRBJ2-7 | TRBV10-3 | NA | TRBD2
CASSSLGQGYSNQPQHF | TGTGCCAGCAGCTCGCTCGGACAGGGGTATAGCAATCAGCCCCAGCATTTT | TRBJ1-5 | TRBV7-8 | NA | TRBD1
CASSQELLEYGTGELFF | TGTGCCAGCAGCCAAGAATTACTAGAGTATGGCACCGGGGAGCTGTTTTTT | TRBJ2-2 | TRBV3-1/TRBV3-2 | NA | NA
CASTRGLSYNSPLHF | TGTGCCAGCACCCGGGGGTTATCCTATAATTCACCCCTCCACTTT | TRBJ1-6 | TRBV2 | NA | NA
CASSLSGGVTEAFF | TGTGCCAGCAGTTTATCCGGGGGGGTAACTGAAGCTTTCTTT | TRBJ1-1 | TRBV27 | NA | NA
CASSQGNRGSEKLFF | TGTGCCAGCAGCCAAGGGAACCGAGGGAGTGAAAAACTGTTTTTT | TRBJ1-4 | TRBV3-1/TRBV3-2 | NA | NA
CTSSPLTSSGNTIYF | TGCACCAGCAGCCCATTAACAAGCTCTGGAAACACCATATATTTT | TRBJ1-3 | TRBV1 | NA | NA
CASSVGGTGGSETQYF | TGTGCCAGCAGCGTAGGTGGAACAGGGGGTAGTGAGACCCAGTACTTC | TRBJ2-5 | TRBV9 | NA | TRBD1
CASSQDAGGQDGYTF | TGCGCCAGCAGCCAAGATGCGGGGGGGCAAGATGGCTACACCTTC | TRBJ1-2 | TRBV4-3 | NA | NA
CASSQVGTSGGNEQFF | TGTGCCAGCAGCCAAGTAGGGACTAGCGGCGGGAATGAGCAGTTCTTC | TRBJ2-1 | TRBV3-1/TRBV3-2 | NA | TRBD2
CASSLILAGGTGELFF | TGTGCCAGCAGCCTTATCCTAGCGGGGGGCACCGGGGAGCTGTTTTTT | TRBJ2-2 | TRBV6-2/TRBV6-3 | NA | TRBD2
CASSWGLAGGPDTQYF | TGTGCCAGTAGTTGGGGACTAGCGGGAGGGCCGGATACGCAGTATTTT | TRBJ2-3 | TRBV19 | once | TRBD2